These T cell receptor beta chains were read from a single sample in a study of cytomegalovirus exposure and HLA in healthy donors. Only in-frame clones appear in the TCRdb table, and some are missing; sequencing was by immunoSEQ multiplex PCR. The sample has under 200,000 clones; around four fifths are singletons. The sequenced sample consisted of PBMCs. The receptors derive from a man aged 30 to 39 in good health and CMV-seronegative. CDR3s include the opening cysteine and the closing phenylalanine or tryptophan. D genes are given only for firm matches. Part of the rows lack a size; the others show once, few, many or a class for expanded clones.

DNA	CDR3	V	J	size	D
TGTGCCAGCTCACCAGGGACAGAGTTAGAGACCCAGTACTTC	CASSPGTELETQYF	TRBV18	TRBJ2-5	NA	TRBD1
TGTGCCAGCAGTTTAGGAGATCGGGGCTATGGCTACACCTTC	CASSLGDRGYGYTF	TRBV28	TRBJ1-2	NA	NA
TGTGCCAGCAGTGAAGCGCGGGGGGGCCCCAGCACAGATACGCAGTATTTT	CASSEARGGPSTDTQYF	TRBV6-4	TRBJ2-3	few	TRBD2
TGTGCCAGCAGTTACGTCTATAGAGCGGCGTACGAGCAGTACTTC	CASSYVYRAAYEQYF	TRBV27	TRBJ2-7	few	NA
TGTGCCAGTAGTGACAGACAGGTGAATAGCAATCAGCCCCAGCATTTT	CASSDRQVNSNQPQHF	TRBV19	TRBJ1-5	NA	NA
TGTGCCAGCAGCCGGACTGTGACTGAGACCCAGTACTTC	CASSRTVTETQYF	TRBV6-5	TRBJ2-5	NA	NA
TGTGCGAGCGGAGGCAGCGGTGGATGGATGGAGACCCAGTACTTC	CASGGSGGWMETQYF	TRBV7-6	TRBJ2-5	NA	NA
TGTGCCAGCAGTGGGCAGGGGAAGGATCAGCCCCAGCATTTT	CASSGQGKDQPQHF	TRBV2	TRBJ1-5	NA	NA
TGTGCCAGCAGTAGACGGGACAGCCCTTGGGTAGGGCAGTACTTC	CASSRRDSPWVGQYF	TRBV6-1	TRBJ2-5	NA	TRBD1
TGTGCCAGCAGCGTAGCAACCAGGGGGCAACAAGAGACCCAGTACTTC	CASSVATRGQQETQYF	TRBV9	TRBJ2-5	NA	TRBD1
TGTGCCAGCAGTTTAGGACTAGCCCTGGCCTACGAGCAGTACTTC	CASSLGLALAYEQYF	TRBV28	TRBJ2-7	NA	TRBD2
TGCGCCAGCAGCCAAGAACAGGGGGCTCTTTATAATTCACCCCTCCACTTT	CASSQEQGALYNSPLHF	TRBV4-3	TRBJ1-6	NA	TRBD1
TGTGCCTGGACAGTGGGCAGCAAGTACGTTCACACCGGGGAGCTGTTTTTT	CAWTVGSKYVHTGELFF	TRBV30	TRBJ2-2	NA	NA
TGCGCCAGCAGCCACACGGTTTTGAGCTCCTACGAGCAGTACTTC	CASSHTVLSSYEQYF	TRBV4-3	TRBJ2-7	NA	NA
TGTGCCAGCAGCTTGGCCCTAGCGGGGGGCTCGGGGGAGCTGTTTTTT	CASSLALAGGSGELFF	TRBV5-6	TRBJ2-2	NA	TRBD2
TGTGCCAGCAGCCACCTGGGACTAGCGACTTACAATGAGCAGTTCTTC	CASSHLGLATYNEQFF	TRBV14	TRBJ2-1	NA	TRBD2
TGTGCCAGCAGCTTAGGTACCCACTTGTACGAGCAGTACTTC	CASSLGTHLYEQYF	TRBV7-8	TRBJ2-7	NA	NA
TGTGCCAGCAGTAGCCCGGGACTTTACACCGGGGAGCTGTTTTTT	CASSSPGLYTGELFF	TRBV28	TRBJ2-2	few	NA
TGTGCCTGGAGTGTACTCGGCTATGGCTACACCTTC	CAWSVLGYGYTF	TRBV30	TRBJ1-2	NA	NA
TGTGCCAGCAGTAAAACTCCGGGACTAGCGGGAGTATTCTACAATGAGCAGTTCTTC	CASSKTPGLAGVFYNEQFF	TRBV6-4	TRBJ2-1	NA	TRBD2
TGTGCCAGCAGCGTAGACAGCTATGGCTACACCTTC	CASSVDSYGYTF	TRBV9	TRBJ1-2	NA	NA
TGTGCCACCACGAAGATTGACAGGGGCGAGCAGTACTTC	CATTKIDRGEQYF	TRBV7-9	TRBJ2-7	few	TRBD1
TGTGCCAGCAGCCACGCCGGGGGAGCCGGAAAGACCCAGTACTTC	CASSHAGGAGKTQYF	TRBV2	TRBJ2-5	NA	NA
TGTGCCAGCAGTGAGGACAGGGGAACTCTCGACGAGCAGTACTTC	CASSEDRGTLDEQYF	TRBV2	TRBJ2-7	NA	TRBD1
TGCGCCAGCAGCTTGGGGGAACAGGGGGCTGCAGATACGCAGTATTTT	CASSLGEQGAADTQYF	TRBV5-1	TRBJ2-3	few	TRBD1
TGCGCCAGCAGTGTACGGCGGGATACGCAGTATTTT	CASSVRRDTQYF	TRBV10-2	TRBJ2-3	NA	NA
TGTGCCAGCAGGGAACGTACAGGGGAAATCAATCAGCCCCAGCATTTT	CASRERTGEINQPQHF	TRBV28	TRBJ1-5	NA	TRBD1
TGCGCCAGCAGCTTTCGAGACAGCTACGAGCAGTACTTC	CASSFRDSYEQYF	TRBV5-1	TRBJ2-7	NA	NA
TGTGCCAGCACCAGTTGGACAGTCTCCTACGAGCAGTACTTC	CASTSWTVSYEQYF	TRBV27	TRBJ2-7	few	NA
TGTGCCAGCAGCGTAGTGTCTAGCGGGGATATTAAGCAGTTCTTC	CASSVVSSGDIKQFF	TRBV9	TRBJ2-1	NA	TRBD2
TGTGCCAGCAGCTTAGCGGGACAATCCCAAGAGACCCAGTACTTC	CASSLAGQSQETQYF	TRBV7-9	TRBJ2-5	NA	NA
TGTGCCAGCAGCTTAGAGGCAGGGCGGAATGAAAAACTGTTTTTT	CASSLEAGRNEKLFF	TRBV7-2	TRBJ1-4	NA	NA
TGTGCCAGCCAGTACCAAGAGACCCAGTACTTC	CASQYQETQYF	TRBV18	TRBJ2-5	NA	NA
TGCGCCAGCAGCCTTCTCGACGCGGGTGCTTACAATGAGCAGTTCTTC	CASSLLDAGAYNEQFF	TRBV4-3	TRBJ2-1	NA	NA
TGTGCCTGGAGTCTGACCGGACCGAGGGAGTCACCCCTCCACTTT	CAWSLTGPRESPLHF	TRBV30	TRBJ1-6	NA	NA
TGTGCCAGCAGCACCCCGACTAGCGGGGGGAACACCGGGGAGCTGTTTTTT	CASSTPTSGGNTGELFF	TRBV21-1	TRBJ2-2	NA	NA
TGTGCCAGCAGCACCAGCAGAGGAAGACAGGGGGAGGTCGGAATAGAAGCTTTCTTT	CASSTSRGRQGEVGIEAFF	TRBV7-2	TRBJ1-1	NA	TRBD1
TGCGCCAGTTACCAGGGCGGGGGAGCCACGAACACCGGGGAGCTGTTTTTT	CASYQGGGATNTGELFF	TRBV5-1	TRBJ2-2	NA	TRBD2
TGTGCCAGCAGTTTATCAGGGAGGCGTAGCTATGGCTACACCTTC	CASSLSGRRSYGYTF	TRBV28	TRBJ1-2	NA	NA
TGCGCCAGCAGCACTGGAGGCACAGCGAGCTACACCTTC	CASSTGGTASYTF	TRBV5-1	TRBJ1-2	NA	NA
TGTGCCAGCAGGCCAGCGGGAGGTTCCCCAGATACGCAGTATTTT	CASRPAGGSPDTQYF	TRBV27	TRBJ2-3	once	TRBD2
TGTGCCAGCACTCCGGGACAGAGCTCCTACGAGCAGTACTTC	CASTPGQSSYEQYF	TRBV6-5	TRBJ2-7	NA	TRBD1
TGTGCCAGCAGTATTGGGACAGGAGCCTACGAGCAGTACTTC	CASSIGTGAYEQYF	TRBV27	TRBJ2-7	NA	TRBD1
TGTGCCAGCAGCTCCCGGTCAGGGATTACGCCTAGCACAGATACGCAGTATTTT	CASSSRSGITPSTDTQYF	TRBV11-2	TRBJ2-3	NA	NA
TGTGCCAGCTCACCACGCGGGGGCTACGCGGTAGAGACCCAGTACTTC	CASSPRGGYAVETQYF	TRBV18	TRBJ2-5	NA	NA
TGTGCCAGCAGAGACCGACAGGGGAGTAATTCACCCCTCCACTTT	CASRDRQGSNSPLHF	TRBV28	TRBJ1-6	NA	TRBD1
TGTGCCAGCAGCCCAGCCGGAACGGGCTCCTACAATGAGCAGTTCTTC	CASSPAGTGSYNEQFF	TRBV9	TRBJ2-1	NA	NA
TGTTCCAGCAGCCCCGGACAGGGGCCGCAGTATTTT	CSSSPGQGPQYF	TRBV7-9	TRBJ2-3	NA	TRBD1
TGTGCCAGCAGTTTAAGCTACCAAGAGACCCAGTACTTC	CASSLSYQETQYF	TRBV28	TRBJ2-5	NA	NA
TGCAGTGCTCAGCCGGGAGATACGCAGTATTTT	CSAQPGDTQYF	TRBV20-1	TRBJ2-3	NA	NA
TGCGCCAGCCGGTTACTGAGCTCCTATAATTCACCCCTCCACTTT	CASRLLSSYNSPLHF	TRBV4-1	TRBJ1-6	few	NA
TGTGCCAGCACACTAGCGGGCACCTACGAGCAGTACTTC	CASTLAGTYEQYF	TRBV28	TRBJ2-7	NA	TRBD2
TGTGCCAGCAGCCAGGGGGCAGGAGGATTGACAGATACGCAGTATTTT	CASSQGAGGLTDTQYF	TRBV7-2	TRBJ2-3	NA	TRBD1
TGTGCCAGCAGTGATCTAGCGGGCAACACCGGGGAGCTGTTTTTT	CASSDLAGNTGELFF	TRBV2	TRBJ2-2	NA	TRBD2
TGTGCCTGGGGACAGGGACCGGCTAATGAAAAACTGTTTTTT	CAWGQGPANEKLFF	TRBV30	TRBJ1-4	once	TRBD1
TGTGCCAGCAGACCCGGTTTCAGGGGAGAGCAGTACTTC	CASRPGFRGEQYF	TRBV7-2	TRBJ2-7	once	NA
TGTGCCAGTAGTACCGCTCAGGCTAGCGGGCGCCCCTACGAGCAGTACTTC	CASSTAQASGRPYEQYF	TRBV19	TRBJ2-7	once	TRBD2